This passage covers 14 T cell receptor beta chains from one sample sequenced in a study of shared clonotypes between healthy human individuals. Repertoires were generated with immunoSEQ multiplex PCR, while TCRdb's copy carries only in-frame clones and drops some. This table holds about 680,000 clones, around 92% found once. CD45RO negativity and positive selection for CCR7 defined naive CD8 cells, a population that excluded terminally differentiated effector memory CD45RA+ cells. What was sequenced was naive CD8+ T cells sorted from blood. These receptor sequences come from a man aged 25 to 45 in good health.

The rearrangement uses TRBV7-6 and TRBJ2-7, with 9 positions matching TRBD1. The ends lost 3 bases at V and 6 bases at J; junction bases unmatched: 6. The CDR3 is 14 residues long. The germline V gene encodes CDR1 SGHVS and CDR2 FNYEAQ. The CDR3: CASSFRTGEGEQYF. The CDR3 nucleotides are TGTGCCAGCAGCTTTCGGACAGGGGAGGGCGAGCAGTACTTC.

This rearrangement joins TRBV7-6 to TRBJ2-1; unclear D gene. The CDR3 spans 16 residues. V lost 3 bases and J 5 bases, leaving 17 bases between the germline ends. From germline, CDR1 is SGHVS and CDR2 FNYEAQ. The CDR3 here is CASSFSAAPENNEQFF. The CDR3 nucleotides are TGTGCCAGCAGCTTCTCTGCCGCGCCCGAGAACAATGAGCAGTTCTTC.

V usage is TRBV4-3 and J usage is TRBJ2-7; 9 bases agree with TRBD1. Germline trimming cut 4 bases from V and 4 bases from J; bases unmatched to any gene: 5. The length of the CDR3 is 14 residues. Germline V gene sequence: CDR1 LGHNA, CDR2 YSLEER. CDR3 loop: CASSPGQGTYEQYF. In nucleotides, the CDR3 is TGCGCCAGCAGCCCAGGACAGGGGACGTACGAGCAGTACTTC.

The CDR3 spells CASSGGTVYGELFF. CDR3 sequence (DNA): TGTGCCAGCAGCGGTGGGACAGTATACGGGGAGCTGTTTTTT. This sequence joins TRBV9 and TRBJ2-2; 7 nucleotides match TRBD1. V shed 3 bases and J 7 bases; nucleotides not matched to a gene: 6. Germline V CDR1 and CDR2: SGDLS, YYNGEE. This CDR3 has 14 residues.

The chain uses TRBV9 and TRBJ2-1; the D is unclear. The ends were cut back, 1 base at V and 4 bases at J, with 6 bases in the middle. The V gene's germline CDR1 is SGDLS and CDR2 YYNGEE. CDR3 length: 13 amino acids. The CDR3 sequence: CASSVQVYNEQFF. The CDR3 region has the DNA TGTGCCAGCAGCGTACAGGTATACAATGAGCAGTTCTTC.

The rearrangement uses TRBV2 and TRBJ2-7, with D unresolved. Trimming removed 3 bases at V and 5 bases at J, with 8 bases between. The length of the CDR3 is 12 residues. The germline V gene encodes CDR1 SNHLY and CDR2 FYNNEI. The CDR3 DNA follows: TGTGCCAGCAGTGATTCTTTCCACGAGCAGTACTTC. As protein: CASSDSFHEQYF.

The chain couples TRBV29-1 to TRBJ2-1; 8 nucleotides match TRBD1. Per germline, CDR1 SQVTM and CDR2 ANQGSEA. CDR3 length: 13 amino acids. V shed 3 bases and J 8 bases; nucleotides not matched to a gene: 6. The CDR3 sequence: CSVDDRGAYEQFF. Written as DNA, the CDR3 is TGCAGCGTTGATGACAGGGGCGCGTATGAGCAGTTCTTC.

This clone was detected only once. This chain connects TRBV27 to TRBJ2-3, with 7 nucleotides matching TRBD2. This CDR3 region has 15 residues. Germline V gene lookup returns CDR1 MNHEY and CDR2 SMNVEV (reference sequence). V lost 7 bases to trimming and J lost 2 bases; unmatched junction nucleotides: 9. The CDR3 DNA follows: TGTGCCAGCATTGGACTAGGACAAAACACAGATACGCAGTATTTT. It is translated as CASIGLGQNTDTQYF.

The chain employs TRBV5-8 and TRBJ2-3, with TRBD1 as a possible D gene (6 bases). Deletions cut 3 bases from V and 4 bases from J, with 12 bases between. The CDR3 is 14 amino acids. CDR1 is SGHTS, CDR2 YDEGEE, per germline. The CDR3 sequence: CASSSRDNSDTQYF. CDR3 DNA: TGTGCCAGCAGCTCTAGGGACAATTCAGATACGCAGTATTTT.

This chain connects TRBV28 to TRBJ2-5, with 10 positions matching TRBD2. There are 18 residues in the CDR3. J gave up 5 bases and V 4 bases, and 16 bases lay outside the gene matches. Looked up from germline, CDR1 is MDHEN and CDR2 is SYDVKM. CDR3 DNA: TGTGCCAGCAGTTCAATGAAGATAGCGGGAGGTTGGGAGGAGACCCAGTACTTC. It yields the protein CASSSMKIAGGWEETQYF.

The rearrangement joins TRBV27 to TRBJ2-1, with TRBD2 matching 8 bases. Losses at the gene ends were 6 bases for V and 6 bases for J; bases not matched to a gene: 10. The CDR3 contains 15 residues. Germline V gives CDR1 MNHEY, CDR2 SMNVEV (reference sequence). The chain's CDR3 is CASSLTSVSVNEQFF. The DNA for the CDR3 is TGTGCCAGCAGCCTGACTAGCGTTTCAGTCAATGAGCAGTTCTTC.

V usage is TRBV4-1 and J usage is TRBJ1-3; D remains ambiguous. CDR1 MGHRA and CDR2 YSYEKL come from the germline V gene. This CDR3 is 13 amino acids long. Trimming stripped 1 base from V and 13 bases from J, with 14 bases between. CDR3 sequence (DNA): TGCGCCAGCAGCCAAGTAACAGAAAAACCTATATATTTT. This sequence encodes CASSQVTEKPIYF.

The chain links TRBV27 to TRBJ2-2; tentative D call: TRBD2 (5 bases). Per the germline V gene, CDR1 is MNHEY and CDR2 is SMNVEV (reference sequence). Between the trimmed V and J ends, which lost 6 bases and 5 bases, there was a span of 13 bases. CDR3 length: 14 residues. This chain's CDR3 is CASSPRGKTGELFF. The CDR3 region has the DNA TGTGCCAGCAGCCCTCGGGGTAAAACCGGGGAGCTGTTTTTT.

In the case of this clone: Mismatch with germline at one junction end may stem from a read error. The chain couples TRBV7-7 to TRBJ2-1; D remains unclear. The CDR3 is 14 amino acids. Germline CDR1 reads SSHAT; CDR2 reads FNYEAQ (reference sequence). In DNA, the CDR3 is TGTGCTAGCAGCTTAGAGGAGCAGGAACATGAGCAGTTCTTC. Translation gives CASSLEEQEHEQFF.